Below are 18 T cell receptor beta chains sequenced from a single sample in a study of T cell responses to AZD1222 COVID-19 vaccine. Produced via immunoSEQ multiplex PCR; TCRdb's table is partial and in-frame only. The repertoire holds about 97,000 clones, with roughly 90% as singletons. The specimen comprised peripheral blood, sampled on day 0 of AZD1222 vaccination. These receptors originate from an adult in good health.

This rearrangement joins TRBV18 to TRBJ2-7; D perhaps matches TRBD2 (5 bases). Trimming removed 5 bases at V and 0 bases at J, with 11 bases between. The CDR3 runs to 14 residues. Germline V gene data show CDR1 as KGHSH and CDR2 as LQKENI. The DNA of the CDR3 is TGTGCCAGCTCATTGGACTTCTCCTCCTACGAGCAGTACTTC. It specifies CASSLDFSSYEQYF.

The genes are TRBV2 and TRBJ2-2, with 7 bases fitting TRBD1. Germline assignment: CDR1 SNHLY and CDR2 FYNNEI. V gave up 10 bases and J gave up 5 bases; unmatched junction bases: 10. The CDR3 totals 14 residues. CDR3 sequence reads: CATYRQGATGELFF. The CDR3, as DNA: TGTGCCACCTATAGACAGGGAGCGACCGGGGAGCTGTTTTTT.

DNA for the CDR3: TGCGCCAGCACCAACGAGTACAGCTCCTATAATTCACCCCTCCACTTT. Its translation: CASTNEYSSYNSPLHF. The chain links TRBV5-1 to TRBJ1-6; D not resolved. The V end lost 6 bases, the J end lost 0 bases, and 13 bases lay between the germline ends. CDR1 SGHRS and CDR2 YFSETQ come from the germline V gene. The CDR3 has 16 amino acids.

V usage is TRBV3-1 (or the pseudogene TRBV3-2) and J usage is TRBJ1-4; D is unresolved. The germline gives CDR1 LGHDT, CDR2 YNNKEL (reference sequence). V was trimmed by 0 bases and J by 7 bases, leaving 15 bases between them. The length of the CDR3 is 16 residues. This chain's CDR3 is CASSQDLSHPTEKLFF. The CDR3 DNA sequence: TGTGCCAGCAGCCAAGATTTGTCCCACCCTACTGAAAAACTGTTTTTT.

The CDR3: CAIRRGLAGGPTSTDTQYF. The CDR3 coding sequence is TGTGCCATCAGAAGGGGACTAGCGGGAGGGCCGACTAGCACAGATACGCAGTATTTT. The chain recombines TRBV10-3 with TRBJ2-3, with 16 positions matching TRBD2. The CDR3 is made up of 19 amino acids. Trimming removed 6 bases from V and 0 bases from J; junction bases left unmatched: 9. CDR1 and CDR2 (germline): ENHRY, SYGVKD.

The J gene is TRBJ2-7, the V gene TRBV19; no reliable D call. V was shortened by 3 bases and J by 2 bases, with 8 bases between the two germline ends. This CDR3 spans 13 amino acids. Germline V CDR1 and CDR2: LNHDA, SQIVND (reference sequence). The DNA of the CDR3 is TGTGCCAGTAGTATGGATAGAACCTACGAGCAGTACTTC. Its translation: CASSMDRTYEQYF.

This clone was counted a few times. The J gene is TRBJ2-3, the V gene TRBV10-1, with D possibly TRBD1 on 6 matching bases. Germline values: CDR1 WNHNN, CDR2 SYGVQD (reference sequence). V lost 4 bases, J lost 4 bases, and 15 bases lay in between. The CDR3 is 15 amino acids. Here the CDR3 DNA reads TGCGCCAGCAGTGCCGCAGGGGCGGTTGCAGATACGCAGTATTTT. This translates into CASSAAGAVADTQYF.

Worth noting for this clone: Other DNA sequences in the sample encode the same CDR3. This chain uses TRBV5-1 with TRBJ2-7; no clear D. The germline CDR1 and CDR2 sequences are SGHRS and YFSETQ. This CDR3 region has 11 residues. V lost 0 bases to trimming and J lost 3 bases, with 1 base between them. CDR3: CASSLDYEQYF. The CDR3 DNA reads TGCGCCAGCAGCTTGGACTACGAGCAGTACTTC.

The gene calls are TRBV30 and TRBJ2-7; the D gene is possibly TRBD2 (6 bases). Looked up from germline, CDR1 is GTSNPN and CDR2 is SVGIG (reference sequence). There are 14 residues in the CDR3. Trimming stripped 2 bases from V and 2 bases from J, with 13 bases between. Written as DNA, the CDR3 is TGTGCCTGGAGTCCCGGGACTGCTACCTACGAGCAGTACTTC. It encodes CAWSPGTATYEQYF.

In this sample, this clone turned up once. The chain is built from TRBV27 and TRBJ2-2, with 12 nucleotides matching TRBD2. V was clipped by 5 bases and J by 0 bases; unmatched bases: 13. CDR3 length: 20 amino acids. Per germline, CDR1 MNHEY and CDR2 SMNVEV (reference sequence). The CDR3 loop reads CASSGLAGWQDLANTGELFF. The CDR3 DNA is TGTGCCAGCAGTGGACTAGCGGGATGGCAAGACTTAGCGAACACCGGGGAGCTGTTTTTT.

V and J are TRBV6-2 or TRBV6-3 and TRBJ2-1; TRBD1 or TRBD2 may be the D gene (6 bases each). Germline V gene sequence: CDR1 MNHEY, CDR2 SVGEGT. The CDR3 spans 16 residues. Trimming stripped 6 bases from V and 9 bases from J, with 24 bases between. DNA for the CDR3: TGTGCCAGCAGCCCTACCGGGGGCCGTCCTACAAGTGAGCAGTTCTTC. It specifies CASSPTGGRPTSEQFF.

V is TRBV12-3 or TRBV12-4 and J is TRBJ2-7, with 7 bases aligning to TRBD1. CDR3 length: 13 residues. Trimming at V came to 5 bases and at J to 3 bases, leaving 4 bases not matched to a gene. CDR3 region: CASSQRDSYEQYF. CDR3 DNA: TGTGCCAGCAGTCAAAGGGACAGCTACGAGCAGTACTTC.

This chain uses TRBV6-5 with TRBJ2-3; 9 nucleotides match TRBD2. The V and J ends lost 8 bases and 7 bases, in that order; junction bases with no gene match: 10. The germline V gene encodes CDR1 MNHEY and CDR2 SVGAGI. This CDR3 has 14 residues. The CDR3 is CASRPREGHYTQYF. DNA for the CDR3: TGTGCCAGCCGGCCGCGGGAGGGGCACTATACGCAGTATTTT.

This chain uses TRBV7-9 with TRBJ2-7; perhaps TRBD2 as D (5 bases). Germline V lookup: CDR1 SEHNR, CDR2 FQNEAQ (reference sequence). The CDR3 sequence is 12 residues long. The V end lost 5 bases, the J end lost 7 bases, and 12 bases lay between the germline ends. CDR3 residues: CASSLFSGEQYF. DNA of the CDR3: TGTGCCAGCAGCCTCTTCTCGGGGGAGCAGTACTTC.

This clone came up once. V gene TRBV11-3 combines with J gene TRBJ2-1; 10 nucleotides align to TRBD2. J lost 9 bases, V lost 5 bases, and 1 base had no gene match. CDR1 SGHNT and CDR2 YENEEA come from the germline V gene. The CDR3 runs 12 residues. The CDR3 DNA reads TGTGCCAGCAGCCGACTAGCGGGTGAGCAGTTCTTC. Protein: CASSRLAGEQFF.

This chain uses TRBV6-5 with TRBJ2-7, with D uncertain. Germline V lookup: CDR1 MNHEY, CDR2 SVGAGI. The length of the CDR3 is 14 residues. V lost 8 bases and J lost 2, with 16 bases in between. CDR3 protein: CASQGNQATYEQYF. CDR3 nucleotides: TGTGCCAGCCAAGGAAACCAGGCTACCTACGAGCAGTACTTC.

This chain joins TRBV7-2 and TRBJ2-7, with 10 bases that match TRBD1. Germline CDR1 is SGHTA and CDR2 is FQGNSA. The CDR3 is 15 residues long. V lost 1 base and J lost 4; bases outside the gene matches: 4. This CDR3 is CASSLGGTGVYEQYF. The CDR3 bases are TGTGCCAGCAGCTTAGGCGGGACAGGGGTTTACGAGCAGTACTTC.

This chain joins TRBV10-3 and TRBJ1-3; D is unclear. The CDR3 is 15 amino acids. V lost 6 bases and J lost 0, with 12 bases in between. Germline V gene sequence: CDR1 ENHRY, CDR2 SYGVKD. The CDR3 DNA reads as TGTGCCATCAGGAGATCCGAGAGCTCTGGAAACACCATATATTTT. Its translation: CAIRRSESSGNTIYF.